These T cell receptor beta chains were read from a single sample in a study of identical twins. TCRdb itself ran the 5' RACE reads through MiXCR, one entry per CDR3 protein. The table records some 590,000 distinct CDR3 sequences, around a tenth of them present only once. The sample also formed part of further work on yellow fever vaccine responses in identical twins.

The sequencing sample was made of PBMCs. The receptor source for this set is a young woman in good health. CDR3s include the opening cysteine and the closing phenylalanine or tryptophan. D genes are given only for firm matches. Not all rows give a size; the values are once, few, many and, for expanded clones, a class.

>many|TRBD1|TRBJ2-5|TRBV12-3/TRBV12-4
CASSPGGRTETQYF
TGTGCCAGCAGTCCAGGGGGCAGGACGGAGACCCAGTACTTC
>NA|NA|TRBJ2-5|TRBV6-5
CASSYAGRMETQYF
TGTGCCAGCAGTTACGCCGGGAGAATGGAGACCCAGTACTTC
>few|TRBD2|TRBJ2-3|TRBV14
CASSHSSGIFADTQYF
TGTGCCAGCAGCCACTCTAGCGGGATCTTCGCAGATACGCAGTATTTT
>NA|NA|TRBJ2-7|TRBV25-1
CASSPAGKKKAHEQYF
TGTGCCAGCAGTCCCGCGGGCAAAAAAAAGGCCCACGAGCAGTACTTC
>NA|NA|TRBJ2-7|TRBV7-9
CASSKPGTYEQYF
TGTGCCAGCAGCAAACCGGGAACCTACGAGCAGTACTTC
>NA|NA|TRBJ2-7|TRBV19
CASSAGTEQYF
TGTGCCAGTAGTGCCGGAACCGAGCAGTACTTC
>many|TRBD2|TRBJ2-1|TRBV2
CASSDGGGPYNEQFF
TGTGCCAGCAGTGACGGCGGGGGGCCTTACAATGAGCAGTTCTTC
>few|TRBD2|TRBJ2-7|TRBV5-1
CASSLGDLAGGGEQYF
TGCGCCAGCAGCCTGGGAGATCTAGCGGGAGGAGGGGAGCAGTACTTC
>NA|TRBD1|TRBJ2-5|TRBV6-5
CASSYGKITGGETQYF
TGTGCCAGCAGTTACGGGAAAATTACAGGGGGGGAGACCCAGTACTTC
>many|NA|TRBJ1-1|TRBV5-1
CASNPEGGWNTEAFF
TGCGCCAGCAACCCGGAGGGGGGGTGGAACACTGAAGCTTTCTTT
>many|NA|TRBJ2-7|TRBV5-1
CASSPRRGIPSYEQYF
TGCGCCAGCAGCCCGCGCAGGGGTATCCCCTCCTACGAGCAGTACTTC
>few|NA|TRBJ1-4|TRBV4-2
CASSQDVTGEKLFF
TGTGCCAGCAGCCAAGACGTAACGGGCGAAAAACTGTTTTTT
>many|NA|TRBJ2-7|TRBV12-3/TRBV12-4
CASSPSGPRRGHEQYF
TGTGCCAGCAGTCCATCCGGCCCTAGGAGGGGGCACGAGCAGTACTTC
>NA|NA|TRBJ2-3|TRBV12-3/TRBV12-4
CASRGIRPGSGTDTQYF
TGTGCCAGCAGGGGGATCCGTCCAGGGTCTGGCACAGATACGCAGTATTTT